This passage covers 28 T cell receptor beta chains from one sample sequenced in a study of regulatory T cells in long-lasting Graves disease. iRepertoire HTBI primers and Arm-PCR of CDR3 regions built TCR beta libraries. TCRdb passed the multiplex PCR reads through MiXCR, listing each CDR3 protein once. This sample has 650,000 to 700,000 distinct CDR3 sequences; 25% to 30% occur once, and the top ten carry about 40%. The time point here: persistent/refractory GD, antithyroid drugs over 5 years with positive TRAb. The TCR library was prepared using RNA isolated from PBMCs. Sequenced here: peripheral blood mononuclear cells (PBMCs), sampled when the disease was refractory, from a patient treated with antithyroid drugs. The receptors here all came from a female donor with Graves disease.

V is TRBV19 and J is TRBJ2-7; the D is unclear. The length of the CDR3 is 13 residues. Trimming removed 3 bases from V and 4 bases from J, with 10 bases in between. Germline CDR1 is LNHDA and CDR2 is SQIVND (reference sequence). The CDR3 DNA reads TGTGCCAGTAGTATGGCAGGCGGTTACGAGCAGTACTTC. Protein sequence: CASSMAGGYEQYF. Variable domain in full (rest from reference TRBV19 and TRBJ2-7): DGGITQSPKYLFRKEGQNVTLSCEQNLNHDAMYWYRQDPGQGLRLIYYSQIVNDFQKGDIAEGYSVSREKKESFPLTVTSAQKNPTAFYLCASSMAGGYEQYFGPGTRLTVT.

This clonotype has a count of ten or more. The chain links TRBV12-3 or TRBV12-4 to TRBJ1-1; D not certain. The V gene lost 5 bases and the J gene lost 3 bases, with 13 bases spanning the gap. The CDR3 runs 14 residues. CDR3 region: CASSLRRRDTEAFF. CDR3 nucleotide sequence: TGTGCCAGCAGTCTGCGCAGGAGGGACACTGAAGCTTTCTTT.

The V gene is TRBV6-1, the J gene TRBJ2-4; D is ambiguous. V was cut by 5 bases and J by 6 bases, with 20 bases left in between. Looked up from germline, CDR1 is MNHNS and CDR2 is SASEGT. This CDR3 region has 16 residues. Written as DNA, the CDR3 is TGTGCCAGCAGTCCCCGTTTGAGGAAGGAGCGAAACATTCAGTACTTC. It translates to CASSPRLRKERNIQYF.

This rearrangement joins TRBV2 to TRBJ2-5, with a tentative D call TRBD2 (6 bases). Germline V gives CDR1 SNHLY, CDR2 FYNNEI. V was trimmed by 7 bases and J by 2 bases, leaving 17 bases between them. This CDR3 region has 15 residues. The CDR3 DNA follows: TGTGCCAGCAAGCTTGGACTACGAAGACAAGAGACCCAGTACTTC. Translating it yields CASKLGLRRQETQYF. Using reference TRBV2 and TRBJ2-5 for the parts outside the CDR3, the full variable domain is EPEVTQTPSHQVTQMGQEVILRCVPISNHLYFYWYRQILGQKVEFLVSFYNNEISEKSEIFDDQFSVERPDGSNFTLKIRSTKLEDSAMYFCASKLGLRRQETQYFGPGTRLLVL.

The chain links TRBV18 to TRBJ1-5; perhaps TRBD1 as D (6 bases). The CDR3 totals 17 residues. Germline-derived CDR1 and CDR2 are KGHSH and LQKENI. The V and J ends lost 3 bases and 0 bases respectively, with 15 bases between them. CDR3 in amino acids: CASSPRGRDYSNQPQHF. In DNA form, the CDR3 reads TGTGCCAGCTCACCCAGGGGCAGGGATTATAGCAATCAGCCCCAGCATTTT.

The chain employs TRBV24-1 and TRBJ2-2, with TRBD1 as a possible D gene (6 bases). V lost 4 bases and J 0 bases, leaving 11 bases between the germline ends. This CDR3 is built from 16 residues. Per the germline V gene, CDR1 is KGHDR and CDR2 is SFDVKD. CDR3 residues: CATSESDRSNTGELFF. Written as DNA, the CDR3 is TGTGCCACCAGTGAATCAGACAGGTCGAACACCGGGGAGCTGTTTTTT.

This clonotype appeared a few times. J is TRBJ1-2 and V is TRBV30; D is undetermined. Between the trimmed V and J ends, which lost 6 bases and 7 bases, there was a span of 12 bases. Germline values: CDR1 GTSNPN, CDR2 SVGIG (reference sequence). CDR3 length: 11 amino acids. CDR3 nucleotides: TGTGCCTGCAACCTCCCGGGTGGCTACACCTTC. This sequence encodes CACNLPGGYTF.

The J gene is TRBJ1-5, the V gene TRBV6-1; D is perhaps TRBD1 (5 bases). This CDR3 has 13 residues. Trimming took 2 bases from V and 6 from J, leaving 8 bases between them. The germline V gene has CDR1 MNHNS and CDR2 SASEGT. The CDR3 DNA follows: TGTGCCAGCAGTGAACAGGGTTTTCAGCCCCAGCATTTT. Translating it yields CASSEQGFQPQHF.

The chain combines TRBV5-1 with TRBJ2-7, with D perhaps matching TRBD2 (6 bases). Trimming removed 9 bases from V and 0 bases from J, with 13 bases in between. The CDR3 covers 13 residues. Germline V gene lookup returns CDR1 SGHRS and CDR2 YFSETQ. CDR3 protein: CANQSSASYEQYF. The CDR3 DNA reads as TGCGCCAACCAATCTAGCGCCTCCTACGAGCAGTACTTC.

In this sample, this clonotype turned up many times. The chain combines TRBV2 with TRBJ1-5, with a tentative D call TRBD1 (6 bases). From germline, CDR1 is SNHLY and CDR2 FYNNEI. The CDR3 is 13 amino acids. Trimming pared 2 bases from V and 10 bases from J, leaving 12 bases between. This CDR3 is CASSERGLGPQHF. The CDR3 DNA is TGTGCCAGCAGTGAACGGGGGCTTGGTCCCCAGCATTTT.

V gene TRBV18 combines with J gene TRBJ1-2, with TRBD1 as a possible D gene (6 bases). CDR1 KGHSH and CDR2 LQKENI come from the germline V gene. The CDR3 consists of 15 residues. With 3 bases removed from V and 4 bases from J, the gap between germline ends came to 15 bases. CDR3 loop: CASSPDWGASYGYTF. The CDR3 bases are TGTGCCAGCTCACCCGACTGGGGGGCGAGCTATGGCTACACCTTC.

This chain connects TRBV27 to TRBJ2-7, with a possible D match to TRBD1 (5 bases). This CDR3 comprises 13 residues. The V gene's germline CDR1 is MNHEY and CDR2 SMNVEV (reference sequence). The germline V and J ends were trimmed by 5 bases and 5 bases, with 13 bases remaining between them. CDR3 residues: CASSLDSFDEQYF. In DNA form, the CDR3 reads TGTGCCAGCAGTCTCGACAGTTTCGACGAGCAGTACTTC.

The CDR3 nucleotides are TGCAGTGCCCGACAAACCTATGGCTACACCTTC. It is translated as CSARQTYGYTF. The rearrangement joins TRBV20-1 to TRBJ1-2; D call uncertain. The CDR3 is 11 residues long. Germline lookup yields CDR1 DFQATT and CDR2 SNEGSKA (reference sequence). Deletions cut 6 bases from V and 4 bases from J, with 9 bases between.

Here the CDR3 reads CASSPRTGPGYGYTF. The CDR3 DNA reads as TGTGCCAGCAGCCCCCGGACAGGGCCGGGATATGGCTACACCTTC. The V and J genes are TRBV7-2 and TRBJ1-2; 8 positions match TRBD1. The germline V gene has CDR1 SGHTA and CDR2 FQGNSA. This CDR3 comprises 15 residues. Trimming cost V 5 bases and J 5 bases; bases outside gene matches: 10.

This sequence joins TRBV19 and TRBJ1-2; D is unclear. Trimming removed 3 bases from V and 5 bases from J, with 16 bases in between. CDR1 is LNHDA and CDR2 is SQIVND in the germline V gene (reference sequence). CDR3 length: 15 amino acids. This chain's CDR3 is CASSMKAFGGYGYTF. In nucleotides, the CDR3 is TGTGCCAGTAGTATGAAGGCCTTCGGCGGGTATGGCTACACCTTC.

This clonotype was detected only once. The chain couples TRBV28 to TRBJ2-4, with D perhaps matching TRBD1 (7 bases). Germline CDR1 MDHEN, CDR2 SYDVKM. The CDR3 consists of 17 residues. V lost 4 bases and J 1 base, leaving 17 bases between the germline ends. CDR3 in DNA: TGTGCCAGCAGTTCGCCGGGTTCAGGGGGGGCCAAAAACATTCAGTACTTC. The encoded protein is CASSSPGSGGAKNIQYF.

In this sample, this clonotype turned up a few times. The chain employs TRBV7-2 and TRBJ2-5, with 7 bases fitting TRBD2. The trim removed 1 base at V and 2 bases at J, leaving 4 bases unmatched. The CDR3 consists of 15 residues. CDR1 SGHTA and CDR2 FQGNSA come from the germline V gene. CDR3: CASSLDRLAQETQYF. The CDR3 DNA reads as TGTGCCAGCAGCTTAGACCGACTAGCTCAAGAGACCCAGTACTTC.

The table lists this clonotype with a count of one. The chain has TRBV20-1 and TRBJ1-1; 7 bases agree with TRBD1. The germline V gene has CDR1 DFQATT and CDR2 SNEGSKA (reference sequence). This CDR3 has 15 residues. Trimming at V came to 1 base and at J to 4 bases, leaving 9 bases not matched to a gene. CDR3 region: CSARANRGGGTEAFF. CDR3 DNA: TGCAGTGCTAGAGCCAACCGAGGGGGCGGCACTGAAGCTTTCTTT.

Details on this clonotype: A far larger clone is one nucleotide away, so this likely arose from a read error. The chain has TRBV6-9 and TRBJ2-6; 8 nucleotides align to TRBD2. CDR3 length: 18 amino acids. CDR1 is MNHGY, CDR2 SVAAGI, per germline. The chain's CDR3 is CASSSLAGSVSGASVLTF. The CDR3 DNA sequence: TGTGCCAGCAGTTCGTTAGCGGGAAGCGTCTCTGGGGCCAGCGTCCTGACTTTC.

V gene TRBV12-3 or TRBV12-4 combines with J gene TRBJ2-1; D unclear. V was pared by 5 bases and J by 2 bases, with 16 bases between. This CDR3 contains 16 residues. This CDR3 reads CASSPCLRTPYNEQFF. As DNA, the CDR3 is TGTGCCAGCAGTCCATGCCTCCGGACCCCCTACAATGAGCAGTTCTTC.

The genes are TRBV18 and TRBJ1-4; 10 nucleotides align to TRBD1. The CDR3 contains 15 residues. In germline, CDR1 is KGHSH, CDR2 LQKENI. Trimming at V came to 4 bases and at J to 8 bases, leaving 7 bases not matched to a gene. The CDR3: CASSRDRGPEEKLFF. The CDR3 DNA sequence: TGTGCCAGCTCACGAGACAGGGGGCCGGAGGAAAAACTGTTTTTT.

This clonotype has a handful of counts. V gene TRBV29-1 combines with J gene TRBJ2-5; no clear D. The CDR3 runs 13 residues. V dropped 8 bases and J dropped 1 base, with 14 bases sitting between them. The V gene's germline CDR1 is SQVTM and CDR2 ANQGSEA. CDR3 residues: CSTLAGAQETQYF. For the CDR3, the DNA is TGCAGCACTTTAGCCGGAGCCCAAGAGACCCAGTACTTC.

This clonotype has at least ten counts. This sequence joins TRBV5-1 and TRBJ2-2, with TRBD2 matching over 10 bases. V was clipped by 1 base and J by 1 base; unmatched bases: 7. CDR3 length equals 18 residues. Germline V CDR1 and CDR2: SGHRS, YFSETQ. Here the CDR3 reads CASSLTSGLAENTGELFF. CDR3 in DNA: TGCGCCAGCAGCTTGACGAGCGGACTAGCGGAGAACACCGGGGAGCTGTTTTTT.

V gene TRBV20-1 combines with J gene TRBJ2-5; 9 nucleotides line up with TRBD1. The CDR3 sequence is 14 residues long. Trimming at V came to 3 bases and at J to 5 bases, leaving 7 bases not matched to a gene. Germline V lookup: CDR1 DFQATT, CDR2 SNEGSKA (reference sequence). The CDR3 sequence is CSARNRGRLETQYF. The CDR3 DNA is TGCAGTGCTAGGAACAGGGGGCGCTTGGAGACCCAGTACTTC.

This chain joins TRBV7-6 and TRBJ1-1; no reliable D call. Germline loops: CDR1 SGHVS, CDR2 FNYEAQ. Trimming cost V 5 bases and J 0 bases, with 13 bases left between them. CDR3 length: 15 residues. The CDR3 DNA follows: TGTGCCAGCAGCCCAACGGTGGCAATGAACACTGAAGCTTTCTTT. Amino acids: CASSPTVAMNTEAFF.

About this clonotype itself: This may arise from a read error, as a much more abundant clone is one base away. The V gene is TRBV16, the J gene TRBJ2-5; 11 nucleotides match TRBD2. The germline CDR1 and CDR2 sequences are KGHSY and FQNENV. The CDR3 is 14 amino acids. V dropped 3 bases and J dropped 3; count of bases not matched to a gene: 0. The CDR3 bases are TGTGCCAGCAGCCAGACTAGCGGGAAAGAGACCCAGTACTTC. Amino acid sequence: CASSQTSGKETQYF.

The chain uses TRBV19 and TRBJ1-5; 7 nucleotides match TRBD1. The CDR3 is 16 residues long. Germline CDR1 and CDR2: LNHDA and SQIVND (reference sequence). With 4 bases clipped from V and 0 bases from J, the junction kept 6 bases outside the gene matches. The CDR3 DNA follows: TGTGCCAGTAGTAACCGACAGGGTTATAGCAATCAGCCCCAGCATTTT. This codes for CASSNRQGYSNQPQHF. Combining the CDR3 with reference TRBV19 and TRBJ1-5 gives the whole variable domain DGGITQSPKYLFRKEGQNVTLSCEQNLNHDAMYWYRQDPGQGLRLIYYSQIVNDFQKGDIAEGYSVSREKKESFPLTVTSAQKNPTAFYLCASSNRQGYSNQPQHFGDGTRLSIL.

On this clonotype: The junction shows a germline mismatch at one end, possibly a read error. This chain's CDR3 is CASSTGSSYEASF. CDR3 coding DNA: TGTGCCAGCAGTACAGGGTCGTCCTATGAAGCTTCCTTT. This rearrangement joins TRBV27 to TRBJ1-1; a possible D gene is TRBD1 (6 bases). The CDR3 spans 13 residues. Germline CDR1 reads MNHEY; CDR2 reads SMNVEV (reference sequence).